These 32 T cell receptor beta chains were all obtained from the same sample, sequenced in a study of blood T cell repertoires in COVID-19. TCRdb's table, derived via immunoSEQ multiplex PCR, lists solely in-frame clones and lacks some. The sample includes 400,000 to 450,000 clones, more than 80% of them seen just once. Material for sequencing was peripheral blood. The receptors stem from a woman aged 25 to 39 with active or convalescent COVID-19.

This sequence joins TRBV19 and TRBJ1-4; 8 nucleotides match TRBD1. V shed 6 bases and J 5 bases; nucleotides not matched to a gene: 5. Germline V gene sequence: CDR1 LNHDA, CDR2 SQIVND (reference sequence). CDR3 length equals 14 residues. In DNA form, the CDR3 reads TGTGCCAGTAGCCAGACAGGGGTAAATGAAAAACTGTTTTTT. This codes for CASSQTGVNEKLFF.

The V call is TRBV7-2, the J call TRBJ1-1; 7 nucleotides line up with TRBD1. V shed 6 bases and J 1 base; nucleotides not matched to a gene: 2. This CDR3 contains 13 residues. Germline V gives CDR1 SGHTA, CDR2 FQGNSA. CDR3 sequence reads: CASRGQPNTEAFF. The CDR3 DNA reads TGTGCCAGCAGGGGACAGCCGAACACTGAAGCTTTCTTT.

This clone has a handful of counts. This chain connects TRBV13 to TRBJ1-2, with 7 bases aligning to TRBD1. The V segment lost 5 bases and the J segment 4 bases; nucleotides outside the gene matches: 13. Germline lookup yields CDR1 PRHDT and CDR2 FYEKMQ (reference sequence). This CDR3 is 16 amino acids long. Here the CDR3 reads CASSLKTGSLGYGYTF. As DNA, the CDR3 is TGTGCCAGCAGCCTCAAGACAGGGTCTCTTGGCTATGGCTACACCTTC.

V and J are TRBV5-4 and TRBJ1-2; D gene ambiguous. V shed 0 bases and J shed 0 bases, with 9 bases lying between them. The CDR3 covers 15 residues. Germline CDR1 SGHNT, CDR2 YYREEE (reference sequence). The CDR3 DNA reads as TGTGCCAGCAGCTTGGGGAGATTAGCTAACTATGGCTACACCTTC. It encodes CASSLGRLANYGYTF.

The V call is TRBV6-5, the J call TRBJ1-1, with 10 bases lining up with TRBD1. Looked up from germline, CDR1 is MNHEY and CDR2 is SVGAGI. The CDR3 extends over 14 amino acids. Unmatched junction bases numbered 0, after V lost 0 bases and J lost 5 bases. The CDR3 nucleotides are TGTGCCAGCAGTTACTCGGGACAGGGGACTGAAGCTTTCTTT. Translation gives CASSYSGQGTEAFF.

The count of this clone is one. The chain couples TRBV27 to TRBJ2-7; possible D gene TRBD1, 6 bases. This CDR3 is 14 amino acids long. The V and J ends lost 6 bases and 2 bases respectively, with 14 bases between them. Germline V gives CDR1 MNHEY, CDR2 SMNVEV (reference sequence). The CDR3 DNA sequence: TGTGCCAGCAGCCCAAGGGGGACGGCCTACGAGCAGTACTTC. Amino acid sequence: CASSPRGTAYEQYF.

This chain connects TRBV29-1 to TRBJ1-1, with D perhaps TRBD1 (6 bases). Trimming stripped 8 bases from V and 0 bases from J, with 10 bases between. There are 12 residues in the CDR3. Germline CDR1 and CDR2: SQVTM and ANQGSEA. CDR3 in amino acids: CSYRVMNTEAFF. CDR3 sequence (DNA): TGCAGCTACAGGGTGATGAACACTGAAGCTTTCTTT.

This clone has just a few counts. The J gene is TRBJ2-2, the V gene TRBV27, with a tentative D call TRBD1 (6 bases). Germline V gene lookup returns CDR1 MNHEY and CDR2 SMNVEV (reference sequence). The CDR3 is 16 amino acids. V was clipped by 1 base and J by 0 bases, with 9 bases between them. Here the CDR3 reads CASSLYWTANTGELFF. The DNA of the CDR3 is TGTGCCAGCAGTTTATATTGGACAGCGAACACCGGGGAGCTGTTTTTT.

The rearrangement uses TRBV7-9 and TRBJ2-7; no definite D call. The length of the CDR3 is 12 residues. Trimming took 4 bases from V and 6 from J, leaving 10 bases between them. Per germline, CDR1 SEHNR and CDR2 FQNEAQ (reference sequence). The CDR3 DNA is TGTGCCAGCAGCTCCCCCGGTTTCGAGCAGTACTTC. Amino acids: CASSSPGFEQYF.

The rearrangement joins TRBV4-1 to TRBJ1-2; D perhaps matches TRBD1 (5 bases). The ends were cut back, 0 bases at V and 2 bases at J, with 10 bases in the middle. Per germline, CDR1 MGHRA and CDR2 YSYEKL. The CDR3 totals 15 residues. The CDR3 protein is CASSQDRAGNYGYTF. The CDR3 DNA is TGCGCCAGCAGCCAAGATAGGGCAGGGAACTATGGCTACACCTTC.

The count of this clone is one. The J gene is TRBJ2-6, the V gene TRBV7-9; 9 nucleotides match TRBD1. The V gene's germline CDR1 is SEHNR and CDR2 FQNEAQ (reference sequence). Trimming took 5 bases from V and 0 from J; bases not matched to a gene: 8. The CDR3 loop spans 18 amino acids. The CDR3 spells CASSRDGTGSSGANVLTF. CDR3 nucleotides: TGTGCCAGCAGCCGAGATGGGACAGGGAGCTCTGGGGCCAACGTCCTGACTTTC.

J is TRBJ2-7 and V is TRBV19; tentative D call: TRBD1 (6 bases). V lost 5 bases to trimming and J lost 3 bases, with 20 bases between them. The CDR3 runs 16 residues. Germline V gives CDR1 LNHDA, CDR2 SQIVND (reference sequence). The CDR3 coding sequence is TGTGCCAGTAGTCGTTCGGACAGTGGGGGTTTCTACGAGCAGTACTTC. It is translated as CASSRSDSGGFYEQYF.

The V call is TRBV5-1, the J call TRBJ1-2; a weak D match, TRBD1 (5 bases). Germline assignment: CDR1 SGHRS and CDR2 YFSETQ. V was clipped by 3 bases and J by 8 bases, with 11 bases between them. The length of the CDR3 is 12 residues. CDR3 in amino acids: CASSYDRNGYTF. The CDR3 DNA is TGCGCCAGCAGCTACGACAGAAACGGCTACACCTTC.

In its sample, this clone was seen once. The sample carries other DNA sequences with the same CDR3. The gene calls are TRBV5-4 and TRBJ2-1; D possibly corresponds to TRBD2 (6 bases). The CDR3 length is 12 residues. CDR1 SGHNT and CDR2 YYREEE come from the germline V gene (reference sequence). V was shortened by 2 bases and J by 7 bases, with 7 bases between the two germline ends. The CDR3 nucleotides are TGTGCCAGCAGCTTTGGGGGGAATGAGCAGTTCTTC. It codes for CASSFGGNEQFF.

The genes are TRBV9 and TRBJ1-4; 11 bases fit TRBD1. CDR1 is SGDLS, CDR2 YYNGEE, per germline. With V trimmed by 3 bases and J by 7 bases, 8 bases remained unmatched. The CDR3 is 16 residues long. The CDR3 region is CASSAALGTGGEKLFF. The CDR3 region has the DNA TGTGCCAGCAGCGCCGCCCTGGGGACAGGGGGTGAAAAACTGTTTTTT. Full variable domain (missing parts from reference TRBV9 and TRBJ1-4): DSGVTQTPKHLITATGQRVTLRCSPRSGDLSVYWYQQSLDQGLQFLIQYYNGEERAKGNILERFSAQQFPDLHSELNLSSLELGDSALYFCASSAALGTGGEKLFFGSGTQLSVL.

The chain couples TRBV9 to TRBJ1-2; TRBD1 is a possible D gene (6 bases). Germline loops: CDR1 SGDLS, CDR2 YYNGEE. Between the trimmed V and J ends, which lost 3 bases and 7 bases, there was a span of 25 bases. The CDR3 contains 17 residues. CDR3 coding DNA: TGTGCCAGCAGCGCCCCTTGGACAGTTTCGCCCAGTGGTGGCTACACCTTC. This codes for CASSAPWTVSPSGGYTF.

This clone was detected only a few times. The gene calls are TRBV15 and TRBJ1-5; D possibly corresponds to TRBD1 (5 bases). The CDR3 is 13 amino acids. Trimming left V 2 bases short and J 7 bases short, with 9 bases between. Germline V gene sequence: CDR1 LNHNV, CDR2 YYDKDF (reference sequence). The CDR3 DNA sequence: TGTGCCACCAGCAGACAGGGTTGGCAGCCCCAGCATTTT. It is translated as CATSRQGWQPQHF.

J is TRBJ2-2 and V is TRBV11-3; 7 positions match TRBD1. CDR3 size: 17 residues. Trimming cost V 0 bases and J 3 bases; bases outside gene matches: 7. The germline CDR1 and CDR2 sequences are SGHNT and YENEEA. CDR3 sequence (DNA): TGTGCCAGCAGCTTAGATAGTAGGACAGGTGACACCGGGGAGCTGTTTTTT. This gives the protein CASSLDSRTGDTGELFF.

The chain links TRBV29-1 to TRBJ2-5; TRBD1 might be the D (8 bases). The ends were cut back, 0 bases at V and 5 bases at J, with 13 bases in the middle. The CDR3 runs 14 residues. Per the germline V gene, CDR1 is SQVTM and CDR2 is ANQGSEA. CDR3 protein: CSVEDRGRGETQYF. The CDR3 DNA follows: TGCAGCGTTGAAGACAGGGGGCGGGGGGAGACCCAGTACTTC.

The gene calls are TRBV28 and TRBJ1-2; 7 bases line up with TRBD1. This CDR3 spans 14 amino acids. Germline values: CDR1 MDHEN, CDR2 SYDVKM. V lost 6 bases to trimming and J lost 5 bases; unmatched junction nucleotides: 9. DNA of the CDR3: TGTGCCAGCAGCCCTCTCACAGGGGTTTATGGCTACACCTTC. Amino acids: CASSPLTGVYGYTF.

In this sample, this clone turned up once. The chain employs TRBV19 and TRBJ2-5, with a possible D match to TRBD2 (5 bases). Trimming shortened V by 1 base and J by 2 bases, and 11 bases separated the two germline ends. This CDR3 is built from 15 residues. Germline values: CDR1 LNHDA, CDR2 SQIVND (reference sequence). CDR3 sequence reads: CASSIGSGPQETQYF. The CDR3 DNA reads as TGTGCCAGTAGTATAGGCAGCGGCCCTCAAGAGACCCAGTACTTC.

The genes are TRBV30 and TRBJ1-3; D is unresolved. From germline, CDR1 is GTSNPN and CDR2 SVGIG (reference sequence). The ends were cut back, 1 base at V and 0 bases at J, with 13 bases in the middle. The length of the CDR3 is 16 residues. CDR3 residues: CAWSAPPMSSGNTIYF. DNA for the CDR3: TGTGCCTGGAGTGCCCCTCCTATGAGCTCTGGAAACACCATATATTTT.

V is TRBV2 and J is TRBJ1-3; no clear D gene. Per germline, CDR1 SNHLY and CDR2 FYNNEI. V lost 6 bases and J lost 4, with 19 bases in between. CDR3 length equals 16 residues. The CDR3 is CASRDRAGGLGNTIYF. The CDR3 bases are TGTGCCAGCAGAGATCGAGCGGGTGGATTAGGAAACACCATATATTTT.

The chain uses TRBV5-6 and TRBJ2-3; 7 bases are a match to TRBD1. Germline V lookup: CDR1 SGHDT, CDR2 YYEEEE. The trim removed 4 bases at V and 5 bases at J, leaving 4 bases unmatched. The CDR3 has 13 residues. The CDR3, as DNA: TGTGCCAGCAGCAATACAGGGGAAGATACGCAGTATTTT. It specifies CASSNTGEDTQYF.

The chain is built from TRBV4-1 and TRBJ2-1; 7 nucleotides agree with TRBD2. The V and J ends lost 0 bases and 3 bases, in that order; junction bases with no gene match: 5. Germline-derived CDR1 and CDR2 are MGHRA and YSYEKL. This CDR3 comprises 16 residues. The CDR3 DNA sequence: TGCGCCAGCAGCCAAGAATACGGGGGGTACTACAATGAGCAGTTCTTC. This gives the protein CASSQEYGGYYNEQFF.

As for this clone: A read error may account for a junction end that differs from germline. The chain recombines TRBV5-1 with TRBJ2-7; 11 positions match TRBD2. In germline, CDR1 is SGHRS, CDR2 YFSETQ. This CDR3 contains 14 residues. CDR3 nucleotides: TGCGCCAGCACCGGACTAGCGGGCTCCGACGAGCAGTACTTC. Translation: CASTGLAGSDEQYF.

This chain uses TRBV7-9 with TRBJ2-7; TRBD2 is a possible D gene (6 bases). There are 17 residues in the CDR3. Trimming stripped 6 bases from V and 5 bases from J, with 26 bases between. In germline, CDR1 is SEHNR, CDR2 FQNEAQ (reference sequence). The CDR3 DNA follows: TGTGCCAGCAGTAACCCAGTGGAGGGATTGGGCCTTGACGAGCAGTACTTC. This sequence encodes CASSNPVEGLGLDEQYF.

For the CDR3, the DNA is TGTGCCAGCAGTTTAGGCAGGGAAATCCCCGAGCAGTACTTC. It translates to CASSLGREIPEQYF. J is TRBJ2-7 and V is TRBV27; a possible D gene is TRBD1 (5 bases). Per germline, CDR1 MNHEY and CDR2 SMNVEV (reference sequence). V lost 2 bases and J lost 6, with 14 bases in between. This CDR3 has 14 residues.

The J gene is TRBJ1-1, the V gene TRBV12-3 or TRBV12-4; tentative D call: TRBD1 (5 bases). V gave up 4 bases and J gave up 6 bases, with 9 bases separating them. The CDR3 totals 12 residues. CDR3 region: CASSYGHSEAFF. The CDR3 DNA reads TGTGCCAGCAGTTATGGACATTCTGAAGCTTTCTTT.

The J gene is TRBJ1-1, the V gene TRBV10-3, with D maybe TRBD1 (6 bases). Germline lookup yields CDR1 ENHRY and CDR2 SYGVKD. Trimming took 3 bases from V and 0 from J, leaving 11 bases between them. This CDR3 has 15 residues. CDR3 protein: CAISDFTGLNTEAFF. The DNA of the CDR3 is TGTGCCATCAGTGATTTTACAGGGCTGAACACTGAAGCTTTCTTT.

V gene TRBV10-2 combines with J gene TRBJ2-1; 7 nucleotides agree with TRBD2. Germline V gives CDR1 WSHSY, CDR2 SAAADI. V gave up 2 bases and J gave up 1 base; unmatched junction bases: 5. The CDR3 loop spans 16 amino acids. In nucleotides, the CDR3 is TGCGCCAGCAGTGAGCAAGCGGGACTTTCCTACAATGAGCAGTTCTTC. Its protein product is CASSEQAGLSYNEQFF.

The chain couples TRBV6-4 to TRBJ1-3, with D tentatively TRBD1 (6 bases). Looked up from germline, CDR1 is MRHNA and CDR2 is SNTAGT. CDR3 length: 19 amino acids. Between the trimmed V and J ends, which lost 4 bases and 2 bases, there was a span of 24 bases. As DNA, the CDR3 is TGTGCCAGCAGTGTCGGCCCCGGGACATACTATACTCCTGGAAACACCATATATTTT. This encodes CASSVGPGTYYTPGNTIYF.